The 17 T cell receptor beta chains reported below all come from one sample, sequenced in a study of T cell responses to AZD1222 COVID-19 vaccine. TCRdb's copy holds only in-frame clones and misses some; the assay was immunoSEQ multiplex PCR. Of some 250,000 clones listed, 94% are singletons. This specimen was peripheral blood, taken 28 days after the second AZD1222 dose. Receptors were obtained from an adult who received the AZD1222 COVID-19 vaccine.

V gene TRBV5-1 combines with J gene TRBJ1-1; tentative D call: TRBD1 (5 bases). The V gene lost 0 bases and the J gene lost 11 bases, with 11 bases spanning the gap. Looked up from germline, CDR1 is SGHRS and CDR2 is YFSETQ. The CDR3 extends over 12 amino acids. CDR3 amino acids: CASSLAGLGAFF. Written as DNA, the CDR3 is TGCGCCAGCAGCTTGGCGGGGCTCGGGGCTTTCTTT.

Points on this clone: Within the sample, other DNA sequences also encode this same CDR3. This sequence joins TRBV9 and TRBJ1-1; D ambiguous. The CDR3 extends over 14 amino acids. Trimming left V 2 bases short and J 0 bases short, with 8 bases between. In germline, CDR1 is SGDLS, CDR2 YYNGEE. DNA of the CDR3: TGTGCCAGCAGCGTTGGAGGGATGAACACTGAAGCTTTCTTT. This codes for CASSVGGMNTEAFF. The full variable domain, completed using reference TRBV9 and TRBJ1-1, is DSGVTQTPKHLITATGQRVTLRCSPRSGDLSVYWYQQSLDQGLQFLIQYYNGEERAKGNILERFSAQQFPDLHSELNLSSLELGDSALYFCASSVGGMNTEAFFGQGTRLTVV.

The CDR3 DNA follows: TGTGCCAGCAGCGTAGATTCGGGTGTTAATCAGCCCCAGCATTTT. This translates into CASSVDSGVNQPQHF. The rearrangement uses TRBV9 and TRBJ1-5; D gene unclear. CDR1 is SGDLS, CDR2 YYNGEE, per germline. The CDR3 is made up of 15 amino acids. With 0 bases removed from V and 4 bases from J, the gap between germline ends came to 11 bases.

This sequence joins TRBV5-1 and TRBJ2-1; 8 nucleotides agree with TRBD1. CDR3 length: 15 residues. Trimming removed 7 bases from V and 12 bases from J; junction bases left unmatched: 18. The germline V gene has CDR1 SGHRS and CDR2 YFSETQ. The CDR3 is CASQPGQGIRVVQFF. DNA for the CDR3: TGCGCCAGCCAGCCCGGACAGGGAATACGGGTTGTGCAGTTCTTC.

This chain uses TRBV6-5 with TRBJ1-6; D is uncertain. The CDR3 loop spans 15 amino acids. Germline V gene lookup returns CDR1 MNHEY and CDR2 SVGAGI. Trimming stripped 0 bases from V and 7 bases from J, with 10 bases between. The CDR3 region is CASSYSVGGNSPLHF. The DNA for the CDR3 is TGTGCCAGCAGTTACTCGGTGGGAGGAAATTCACCCCTCCACTTT.

The gene calls are TRBV7-9 and TRBJ2-5; D possibly uses TRBD1 or TRBD2 (6 bases each). The CDR3 covers 15 residues. Germline CDR1 SEHNR, CDR2 FQNEAQ (reference sequence). V was cut by 5 bases and J by 4 bases, with 17 bases left in between. The CDR3 region is CASSHWVGGRETQYF. CDR3 sequence (DNA): TGTGCCAGCAGCCATTGGGTAGGGGGGCGAGAGACCCAGTACTTC.

This sequence joins TRBV6-5 and TRBJ1-1, with 8 positions matching TRBD1. The CDR3 extends over 13 amino acids. Germline values: CDR1 MNHEY, CDR2 SVGAGI. The trim removed 6 bases at V and 4 bases at J, leaving 4 bases unmatched. The CDR3 sequence: CASRLTGGTEAFF. The CDR3 nucleotides read TGTGCCAGCAGGCTTACAGGGGGCACTGAAGCTTTCTTT.

The rearrangement uses TRBV28 and TRBJ1-6, with 7 bases aligning to TRBD1. Germline lookup yields CDR1 MDHEN and CDR2 SYDVKM. The CDR3 sequence is 15 residues long. V shed 6 bases and J 7 bases; nucleotides not matched to a gene: 9. Here the CDR3 DNA reads TGTGCCAGCAGGACACAGGGGAACAGGAATTCACCCCTCCACTTT. Protein product: CASRTQGNRNSPLHF.

The chain carries TRBV28 and TRBJ1-5; D is undetermined. The V and J ends lost 4 bases and 7 bases respectively, with 11 bases between them. Germline loops: CDR1 MDHEN, CDR2 SYDVKM. This CDR3 contains 13 residues. CDR3 loop: CASSSPISQPQHF. CDR3 in DNA: TGTGCCAGCAGTTCGCCTATCTCCCAGCCCCAGCATTTT.

The chain recombines TRBV7-6 with TRBJ2-3, with TRBD2 as a possible D gene (5 bases). V was cut by 7 bases and J by 4 bases, with 6 bases left in between. The CDR3 contains 11 residues. CDR1 and CDR2 (germline): SGHVS, FNYEAQ. The CDR3 sequence is CASISADTQYF. The CDR3 DNA is TGTGCCAGCATTAGCGCAGATACGCAGTATTTT.

This rearrangement joins TRBV28 to TRBJ2-5, with TRBD1 matching 7 bases. V trimming: 5 bases; J trimming: 5 bases; junction bases outside the gene matches: 5. Germline assignment: CDR1 MDHEN and CDR2 SYDVKM. The CDR3 is made up of 13 amino acids. The CDR3 spells CASSRQGIETQYF. The CDR3 nucleotides are TGTGCCAGCAGTCGACAGGGTATCGAGACCCAGTACTTC.

This clone appeared a single time. The rearrangement uses TRBV6-4 and TRBJ2-3; 12 nucleotides align to TRBD2. Germline CDR1 reads MRHNA; CDR2 reads SNTAGT. The CDR3 length is 14 residues. J was trimmed by 5 bases and V by 6 bases; bases with no gene match: 3. DNA of the CDR3: TGTGCCAGCAGGATGGGACTAGCGGGAGATACGCAGTATTTT. It translates to CASRMGLAGDTQYF.

This chain links TRBV3-1 (or the pseudogene TRBV3-2) with TRBJ2-5; the D is unclear. CDR3 length: 13 residues. V was pared by 3 bases and J by 7 bases, with 12 bases between. Germline-derived CDR1 and CDR2 are LGHDT and YNNKEL (reference sequence). CDR3 sequence: CASSQVVAGTQYF. CDR3 nucleotides: TGTGCCAGCAGCCAGGTGGTGGCCGGGACCCAGTACTTC.

The chain recombines TRBV7-2 with TRBJ2-5; 8 nucleotides match TRBD1. CDR3 size: 16 residues. V lost 4 bases to trimming and J lost 1 base; unmatched junction nucleotides: 8. In germline, CDR1 is SGHTA, CDR2 FQGNSA. This chain's CDR3 is CASSSWTGPVQETQYF. CDR3 DNA: TGTGCCAGCAGCTCCTGGACAGGGCCAGTCCAAGAGACCCAGTACTTC.

The chain recombines TRBV7-2 with TRBJ2-1; 12 nucleotides agree with TRBD2. CDR1 is SGHTA and CDR2 is FQGNSA in the germline V gene. This CDR3 has 17 amino acids. J was trimmed by 8 bases and V by 1 base; bases with no gene match: 9. The CDR3 bases are TGTGCCAGCAGCTTAGTCCCCTCGACTAGCGGGAGTCATGAGCAGTTCTTC. Protein sequence: CASSLVPSTSGSHEQFF.

J is TRBJ2-7 and V is TRBV29-1; 9 nucleotides align to TRBD2. Germline CDR1 reads SQVTM; CDR2 reads ANQGSEA. The CDR3 runs 16 residues. Trimming removed 3 bases from V and 2 bases from J; junction bases left unmatched: 11. CDR3 in DNA: TGCAGCGTTGAGGCCGCCGGGACTAGCCAAACCTACGAGCAGTACTTC. This gives the protein CSVEAAGTSQTYEQYF.

In DNA form, the CDR3 reads TGCGCCAGCAGCCAAGCTGGGGGGCAGTACGAGCAGTACTTC. Amino acids: CASSQAGGQYEQYF. The chain recombines TRBV4-1 with TRBJ2-7, with D perhaps TRBD1 or TRBD2 (6 bases each). Germline CDR1 MGHRA, CDR2 YSYEKL. The CDR3 covers 14 residues. V lost 1 base, J lost 4 bases, and 11 bases lay in between.